These 20 T cell receptor beta chains were sequenced from one sample in a study of T cell repertoires and HLA-DP antigens. These receptors have no known antigen. The assay was immunoSEQ multiplex PCR, and TCRdb's table has in-frame clones only and misses some. The sample yields around 90,000 clones, about 89% seen once. Sequencing was performed on CD4+ T cells from PBMCs. The receptors were gathered from a man aged 50 to 60 in good health and CMV-seronegative.

CDR3 in DNA: TGCGCCAGCAGTGAGTCTAGGGGCCGGGCCTACGAGCAGTACTTC. It encodes CASSESRGRAYEQYF. The rearrangement joins TRBV10-1 to TRBJ2-7, with D possibly matching TRBD1 (5 bases). V lost 0 bases and J lost 2, with 11 bases in between. The germline V gene encodes CDR1 WNHNN and CDR2 SYGVQD (reference sequence). CDR3 length equals 15 residues.

This clone has more than one count but fewer than ten. This chain links TRBV6-5 with TRBJ1-1, with 7 bases aligning to TRBD1. Trimming at V came to 6 bases and at J to 3 bases, leaving 1 base not matched to a gene. The CDR3 contains 12 residues. Germline loops: CDR1 MNHEY, CDR2 SVGAGI. The CDR3 DNA reads as TGTGCCAGCAGGGGACAGCACACTGAAGCTTTCTTT. Its translation is CASRGQHTEAFF.

The chain recombines TRBV29-1 with TRBJ2-1; 8 bases fit TRBD2. Germline lookup yields CDR1 SQVTM and CDR2 ANQGSEA. Losses at the gene ends were 6 bases for V and 4 bases for J; bases not matched to a gene: 11. The CDR3 sequence is 15 residues long. CDR3 protein: CSVKLAGKLYNEQFF. Written as DNA, the CDR3 is TGCAGCGTAAAATTAGCGGGAAAACTTTACAATGAGCAGTTCTTC.

The rearrangement joins TRBV7-3 to TRBJ2-3; tentative D call: TRBD2 (7 bases). Germline V lookup: CDR1 SGHTA, CDR2 FQGTGA. The CDR3 is made up of 15 amino acids. The V end was cut by 5 bases, the J end by 3 bases, with 15 bases between. DNA of the CDR3: TGTGCCAGCAGCCCTCGGGGGGACATTACAGATACGCAGTATTTT. It codes for CASSPRGDITDTQYF.

This chain uses TRBV5-1 with TRBJ2-3; D gene uncertain. Germline V CDR1 and CDR2: SGHRS, YFSETQ. There are 14 residues in the CDR3. Trimming removed 0 bases from V and 3 bases from J, with 8 bases in between. In DNA form, the CDR3 reads TGCGCCAGCAGCTTGGCCAACCCTACAGATACGCAGTATTTT. The encoded protein is CASSLANPTDTQYF. Full variable domain (outside the CDR3, taken from reference TRBV5-1 and TRBJ2-3): KAGVTQTPRYLIKTRGQQVTLSCSPISGHRSVSWYQQTPGQGLQFLFEYFSETQRNKGNFPGRFSGRQFSNSRSEMNVSTLELGDSALYLCASSLANPTDTQYFGPGTRLTVL.

The V and J genes are TRBV2 and TRBJ2-3, with D tentatively TRBD2 (5 bases). This CDR3 spans 14 amino acids. Germline loops: CDR1 SNHLY, CDR2 FYNNEI. V was cut by 6 bases and J by 2 bases, with 12 bases left in between. CDR3 DNA sequence: TGTGCCAGCAGGGGAGACGGGATCACAGATACGCAGTATTTT. This gives the protein CASRGDGITDTQYF.

This sequence joins TRBV27 and TRBJ2-7; a possible D gene is TRBD2 (6 bases). Germline loops: CDR1 MNHEY, CDR2 SMNVEV (reference sequence). The CDR3 consists of 15 residues. The ends were cut back, 1 base at V and 5 bases at J, with 15 bases in the middle. The CDR3 is CASSLLNGGLHEQYF. The DNA of the CDR3 is TGTGCCAGCAGTTTATTGAATGGGGGGTTGCACGAGCAGTACTTC.

The chain joins TRBV28 to TRBJ2-2, with 13 bases matching TRBD2. The CDR3 has 15 residues. The germline V gene has CDR1 MDHEN and CDR2 SYDVKM. The J segment lost 5 bases and the V segment lost 5 bases, leaving 2 bases of the junction unmatched. The CDR3 DNA reads TGTGCCAGCAGTGGGGGACTAGCGGGAACCGGGGAGCTGTTTTTT. The encoded protein is CASSGGLAGTGELFF.

This chain links TRBV29-1 with TRBJ2-7; 13 bases agree with TRBD2. This CDR3 has 15 amino acids. V lost 4 bases to trimming and J lost 2 bases; unmatched junction nucleotides: 5. Germline V CDR1 and CDR2: SQVTM, ANQGSEA. CDR3 bases: TGCAGCGTTGTTGGGACTAGCGGGGAAACCTACGAGCAGTACTTC. Its translation: CSVVGTSGETYEQYF.

This clone was counted a single time. The rearrangement uses TRBV29-1 and TRBJ1-1; a possible D gene is TRBD1 (6 bases). V was pared by 4 bases and J by 4 bases, with 16 bases between. The CDR3 spans 14 residues. Germline V gene data show CDR1 as SQVTM and CDR2 as ANQGSEA. The CDR3 nucleotides read TGCAGCGTTGCCGGGGGGGGGCGAGGCACTGAAGCTTTCTTT. Its translation is CSVAGGGRGTEAFF.

Only a few counts were recorded for this clone. The chain is built from TRBV12-5 and TRBJ1-3; D gene uncertain. The CDR3 is 15 amino acids. Germline V gene lookup returns CDR1 LGHNT and CDR2 FRNRAP. V gave up 7 bases and J gave up 1 base, with 14 bases separating them. The CDR3 DNA is TGTGCTAGTGCACGGGAGGGTATATCTGGAAACACCATATATTTT. This encodes CASAREGISGNTIYF.

The chain employs TRBV9 and TRBJ2-4; D remains unclear. Trimming left V 0 bases short and J 0 bases short, with 10 bases between. This CDR3 is built from 16 residues. The germline V gene has CDR1 SGDLS and CDR2 YYNGEE. CDR3 sequence reads: CASSVEPTGAKNIQYF. In DNA, the CDR3 is TGTGCCAGCAGCGTAGAACCTACGGGAGCCAAAAACATTCAGTACTTC.

The chain joins TRBV5-1 to TRBJ2-3, with 9 bases matching TRBD1. The germline CDR1 and CDR2 sequences are SGHRS and YFSETQ. The length of the CDR3 is 16 residues. Unmatched junction bases numbered 11, after V lost 4 bases and J lost 5 bases. The CDR3 is CASSRRQGDDGDTQYF. The DNA for the CDR3 is TGCGCCAGCAGCCGGAGACAGGGGGATGATGGAGATACGCAGTATTTT.

This clone was observed a handful of times. This sequence joins TRBV30 and TRBJ2-7; 7 nucleotides agree with TRBD1. Germline trimming cut 8 bases from V and 2 bases from J; bases unmatched to any gene: 12. The CDR3 is 14 amino acids. The germline V gene encodes CDR1 GTSNPN and CDR2 SVGIG (reference sequence). In DNA form, the CDR3 reads TGTGCCGGCAATCGTGGGACAGCGACCTACGAGCAGTACTTC. Residues: CAGNRGTATYEQYF.

This chain joins TRBV5-1 and TRBJ2-7; TRBD1 matches 8 bases. Germline CDR1 is SGHRS and CDR2 is YFSETQ. CDR3 length: 12 amino acids. The trim removed 4 bases at V and 6 bases at J, leaving 3 bases unmatched. CDR3 protein: CASSQDRVEQYF. CDR3 nucleotides: TGCGCCAGCAGCCAGGACAGGGTCGAGCAGTACTTC.

This clone appeared a single time. This rearrangement joins TRBV6-1 to TRBJ2-1; D is tentatively TRBD1 or TRBD2 (5 bases each). The CDR3 has 15 residues. Trimming left V 4 bases short and J 7 bases short, with 17 bases between. Germline assignment: CDR1 MNHNS and CDR2 SASEGT. CDR3 residues: CASSATSGTLNEQFF. The CDR3, as DNA: TGTGCCAGCAGTGCAACCTCCGGGACCTTGAATGAGCAGTTCTTC.

A single count supports this clone. In DNA, the CDR3 is TGCGCCAGCAGCATTACAGGGGACGGCCTTTTGACTGAAGCTTTCTTT. Its translation is CASSITGDGLLTEAFF. V is TRBV5-1 and J is TRBJ1-1; 7 bases line up with TRBD1. Germline CDR1 reads SGHRS; CDR2 reads YFSETQ. Trimming took 4 bases from V and 5 from J; bases not matched to a gene: 14. The CDR3 totals 16 residues.

V gene TRBV2 combines with J gene TRBJ2-3; a weak D match, TRBD2 (6 bases). V lost 6 bases and J 3 bases, leaving 16 bases between the germline ends. Germline V gives CDR1 SNHLY, CDR2 FYNNEI. This CDR3 has 15 residues. The CDR3 nucleotides read TGTGCCAGCAGGGACGGACTAATCAATACAGATACGCAGTATTTT. Protein: CASRDGLINTDTQYF.

The CDR3 DNA sequence: TGTGCCAGCAGACGTGACCAGGGGAAGTCTGACACTGAAGCTTTCTTT. Translation gives CASRRDQGKSDTEAFF. The chain is built from TRBV27 and TRBJ1-1, with D possibly matching TRBD1 (6 bases). This CDR3 has 16 amino acids. Germline-derived CDR1 and CDR2 are MNHEY and SMNVEV (reference sequence). Deletions cut 6 bases from V and 3 bases from J, with 20 bases between.

This rearrangement joins TRBV7-8 to TRBJ1-1; 9 bases fit TRBD1. V lost 3 bases, J lost 6 bases, and 5 bases stayed unmatched. CDR1 and CDR2 from the germline V gene are SGHVS and FQNEAQ. The CDR3 has 14 amino acids. The CDR3: CASSFGTGSSEAFF. The CDR3 DNA sequence: TGTGCCAGCAGCTTCGGGACAGGGAGTTCTGAAGCTTTCTTT.